One sample yielded the 5 T cell receptor beta chains listed below, sequenced in a study of tumor-infiltrating lymphocytes in primary liver carcinoma. The researchers obtained blood RNA from unsorted whole blood and also extracted germline DNA. From about 530 ng total RNA, TCR beta cDNA was generated with a primer in the constant region. Three nested multiplex PCR rounds of slightly modified ARM-PCR generated TCR beta libraries. Rounds one and two of PCR, each of around 11 cycles, were primed with TRBV1-TRBV30 forward primers and a C-beta reverse primer. TCRdb re-analysed the multiplex PCR reads in MiXCR, keeping a single row per CDR3 protein. Here the sample spans approximately 330,000 distinct CDR3 sequences, approximately 65% being singletons. Material for sequencing was peripheral blood. These receptors were taken from a middle-aged man with primary liver carcinoma and hepatitis B virus infection.

The V and J genes are TRBV12-3 or TRBV12-4 and TRBJ2-7; D possibly corresponds to TRBD2 (5 bases). The CDR3 extends over 13 amino acids. The V end was cut by 4 bases, the J end by 10 bases, with 17 bases between. The DNA of the CDR3 is TGTGCCAGCAGTTCCGGGATTGGGCGCGAACAGTACTTC. It translates to CASSSGIGREQYF.

This clonotype was counted only a few times. This chain joins TRBV14 and TRBJ2-1, with a tentative D call TRBD1 (6 bases). CDR1 is SGHDN, CDR2 FVKESK, per germline. V was shortened by 0 bases and J by 6 bases, with 12 bases between the two germline ends. The CDR3 totals 15 residues. The DNA for the CDR3 is TGTGCCAGCAGCCAAGATTGGACAGCCCTCAATGAGCAGTTCTTC. The encoded protein is CASSQDWTALNEQFF.

On this clonotype: The germline gene is not matched at one end of the junction; a read error may be the cause. V is TRBV5-6 and J is TRBJ2-5, with D unclear. This CDR3 spans 13 amino acids. Germline V gene lookup returns CDR1 SGHDT and CDR2 YYEEEE. For the CDR3, the DNA is TGTGCCAACAGCCTTAGCACCCGGGAGACCCAGTACTTC. It yields the protein CANSLSTRETQYF. The variable domain in full, completed from reference TRBV5-6 and TRBJ2-5, reads DAGVTQSPTHLIKTRGQQVTLRCSPKSGHDTVSWYQQALGQGPQFIFQYYEEEERQRGNFPDRFSGHQFPNYSSELNVNALLLGDSALYLCANSLSTRETQYFGPGTRLLVL.

About this clonotype: Being one base from a much bigger clone, this may be a read error. The chain is built from TRBV6-2 or TRBV6-3 and TRBJ2-7, with 8 bases lining up with TRBD2. Germline loops: CDR1 MNHEY, CDR2 SVGEGT. The CDR3 covers 14 residues. The CDR3 here is CGSSYREGLYEQYF. The CDR3 coding sequence is TGTGGCAGCAGTTACCGGGAGGGTCTTTACGAGCAGTACTTC.

This sequence joins TRBV7-9 and TRBJ2-2; D unclear. V shed 2 bases and J shed 4 bases, with 14 bases lying between them. This CDR3 is built from 16 residues. Germline V gene lookup returns CDR1 SEHNR and CDR2 FQNEAQ (reference sequence). CDR3 region: CASSLFLTWSTGELFF. The DNA of the CDR3 is TGTGCCAGCAGCTTATTTTTGACATGGAGCACCGGGGAGCTGTTTTTT.